This TCR beta chain was found in a study of T cells in localized non-small cell lung cancer. Study-wide results and caveats: The tumor had only one region sequenced, so heterogeneity remains possible. Uninvolved adjacent lung had the highest recorded T cell clonality, with tumor below it. In adjacent lung, a median around 52 of the top 100 tumor clones were found.

Germline-derived CDR1 and CDR2 are GTSNPN and SVGIG (reference sequence). The CDR3 totals 17 residues. V was shortened by 1 base and J by 6 bases, with 25 bases between the two germline ends. Worth noting for this clone: The antigen remains unidentified.

This table comes from immunoSEQ multiplex PCR, and its TCRdb copy is limited to in-frame clones, with some not included. This sample carries 25,000 to 35,000 clones, 92% of them seen once, and the ten largest clones take less than 2.5%. The source material was peripheral blood, sampled before any cancer treatment. V and J are TRBV30 and TRBJ2-7; D may be TRBD2 (5 bases). The clonotype comes from a female donor aged 60 or older with stage I lung adenocarcinoma. The CDR3 reads CAWSELSGAAGLAEQYF. CDR3 sequence (DNA): TGTGCCTGGAGTGAGTTGAGCGGCGCGGCTGGTTTGGCCGAGCAGTACTTC.